Listed below are T cell receptor beta chains from one sample, sequenced in a study of shared clonotypes between healthy human individuals. Method: immunoSEQ multiplex PCR; TCRdb's copy keeps in-frame clones and lacks some. The repertoire consists of approximately 940,000 clones, with 76% occurring once and the leading ten covering approximately 1.5%. Sequences were obtained from memory CD4+ T cells sorted from blood. All receptors derive from a young man in good health. Each CDR3 is given with its conserved first and last residue. A D gene is named only where the DNA matches it firmly. Expanded clones are given a class, and other clones once, few, many or no size at all.

D gene	J gene	clone size	V gene	CDR3 length	CDR3 DNA	CDR3 protein
NA	TRBJ1-2	NA	TRBV29-1	14	TGCAGCGTTGGGACCGAACCTTCCAACTATGGCTACACCTTC	CSVGTEPSNYGYTF
NA	TRBJ1-1	NA	TRBV15	14	TGTGCCACCAGCGTTCTTAGGACGGGCACTGAAGCTTTCTTT	CATSVLRTGTEAFF
NA	TRBJ2-1	NA	TRBV5-1	16	TGCGCCAGCAGCTTGGATGCGGGAAGCTCCTACAATGAGCAGTTCTTC	CASSLDAGSSYNEQFF
TRBD1	TRBJ1-3	NA	TRBV5-1	14	TGCGCCAGCAGCCCTGGACAGGCCTTGGACACCATATATTTT	CASSPGQALDTIYF
TRBD1	TRBJ1-3	NA	TRBV9	15	TGTGCCAGCAGCGTTCAGGGGGCGAGTGGAAACACCATATATTTT	CASSVQGASGNTIYF
NA	TRBJ1-2	NA	TRBV6-5	15	TGTGCCAGCAGTTATTTAGGGCAGGCGGGGTATGGCTACACCTTC	CASSYLGQAGYGYTF
NA	TRBJ2-2	NA	TRBV5-5	14	TGTGCCAGCAGCTTGCCACGAAACACCGGGGAGCTGTTTTTT	CASSLPRNTGELFF
NA	TRBJ2-7	NA	TRBV6-4	12	TGTGCCAATGGGGGCGGGGACTACGAGCAGTACTTC	CANGGGDYEQYF
NA	TRBJ2-7	once	TRBV7-2	14	TGTGCCAGCAGCTTGGGACGGGTATCCTACGAGCAGTACTTC	CASSLGRVSYEQYF
TRBD1	TRBJ1-6	NA	TRBV2	13	TGTGCCAGCGGGGACAGGGAGGCGTCACCCCTCCACTTT	CASGDREASPLHF
NA	TRBJ2-3	few	TRBV18	14	TGTGCCAGCTCCGCCTCTCGACCTGGGGATACGCAGTATTTT	CASSASRPGDTQYF
NA	TRBJ1-2	NA	TRBV6-5	13	TGTGCCAGCAGAGAAACCGGGACGGATGGCTACACCTTC	CASRETGTDGYTF
NA	TRBJ1-4	NA	TRBV2	14	TGTGCCAGCCGAGGAAGTGGCGCCAATGAAAAACTGTTTTTT	CASRGSGANEKLFF
NA	TRBJ2-5	few	TRBV5-1	15	TGCGCCAGCAACCGGGACGGGGGAAACGGGGAGACCCAGTACTTC	CASNRDGGNGETQYF
NA	TRBJ2-5	NA	TRBV5-1	12	TGCGCCAGCAGCCAGAACCAAGAGACCCAGTACTTC	CASSQNQETQYF
NA	TRBJ1-1	once	TRBV10-3	15	TGTGCCATCAGTGACCGGATAGGGGTGAACACTGAAGCTTTCTTT	CAISDRIGVNTEAFF
NA	TRBJ1-1	NA	TRBV20-1	11	TGCAGTGCGGTCATGAACACTGAAGCTTTCTTT	CSAVMNTEAFF
NA	TRBJ2-7	NA	TRBV11-2	14	TGTGCCAGCAGCTTAGTAACAGGGTCCTACGAGCAGTACTTC	CASSLVTGSYEQYF
NA	TRBJ1-4	NA	TRBV6-1	13	TGTGCCAGTTTCGGGACTCTGGGGGAAAAACTGTTTTTT	CASFGTLGEKLFF
TRBD2	TRBJ2-2	NA	TRBV4-1	16	TGCGCCAGCAGCCCGGGACTAGCTGATAACACCGGGGAGCTGTTTTTT	CASSPGLADNTGELFF